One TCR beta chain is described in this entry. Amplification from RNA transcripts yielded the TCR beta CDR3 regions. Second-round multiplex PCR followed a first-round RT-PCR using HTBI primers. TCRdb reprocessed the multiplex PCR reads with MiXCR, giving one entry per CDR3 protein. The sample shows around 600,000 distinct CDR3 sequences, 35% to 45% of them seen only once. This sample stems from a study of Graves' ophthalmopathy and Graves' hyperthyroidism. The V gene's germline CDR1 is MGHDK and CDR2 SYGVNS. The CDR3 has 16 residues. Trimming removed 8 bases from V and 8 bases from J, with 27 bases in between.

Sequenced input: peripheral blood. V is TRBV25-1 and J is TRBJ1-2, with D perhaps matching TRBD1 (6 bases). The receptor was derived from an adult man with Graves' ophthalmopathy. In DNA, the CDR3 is TGTGCCAGCTCGCCCCGGACCAATGGGACATCCGCGGGCTACACCTTC. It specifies CASSPRTNGTSAGYTF.